Below are 27 T cell receptor beta chains sequenced from a single sample in a study of OX40 agonist ivuxolimab in advanced cancers. TCRdb's copy holds only in-frame clones and misses some; the assay was immunoSEQ multiplex PCR. The repertoire holds about 93,000 clones, with roughly 89% as singletons. The sequencing used CD4+ or CD8+ T cells sorted from blood, collected in a trial of the OX40 agonist ivuxolimab. The receptors here all came from an adult with an advanced solid tumor such as melanoma, head and neck, liver or kidney cancer.

CDR3 protein: CASSGSGSTDTQYF. The CDR3 DNA is TGTGCCAGCAGTGGTAGCGGATCCACAGATACGCAGTATTTT. The chain employs TRBV2 and TRBJ2-3; TRBD2 might be the D (6 bases). V lost 4 bases and J lost 2, with 10 bases in between. This CDR3 spans 14 amino acids. Germline V gene data show CDR1 as SNHLY and CDR2 as FYNNEI.

The chain combines TRBV2 with TRBJ1-1, with D perhaps TRBD1 (5 bases). Germline V CDR1 and CDR2: SNHLY, FYNNEI. The length of the CDR3 is 14 residues. Trimming cost V 4 bases and J 1 base, with 10 bases left between them. CDR3 region: CASSVSGTNTEAFF. The DNA for the CDR3 is TGTGCCAGCAGTGTTTCAGGGACGAACACTGAAGCTTTCTTT.

The V and J genes are TRBV11-2 and TRBJ2-1; 10 bases agree with TRBD2. Looked up from germline, CDR1 is SGHAT and CDR2 is FQNNGV. Trimming removed 5 bases from V and 4 bases from J; junction bases left unmatched: 11. The CDR3 totals 17 residues. CDR3 nucleotides: TGTGCCAGCAGCCAAGCTAGCGGGAGAGGGGTTTACAATGAGCAGTTCTTC. This gives the protein CASSQASGRGVYNEQFF. The full variable domain, with the rest looked up from reference TRBV11-2 and TRBJ2-1, is EAGVAQSPRYKIIEKRQSVAFWCNPISGHATLYWYQQILGQGPKLLIQFQNNGVVDDSQLPKDRFSAERLKGVDSTLKIQPAKLEDSAVYLCASSQASGRGVYNEQFFGPGTRLTVL.

This chain joins TRBV21-1 and TRBJ1-2; the table's TRBD1 call for D was not verified on the DNA. TRBV21-1 is an annotated pseudogene. The CDR3 has 16 amino acids. DNA for the CDR3: TGTGCCAGCAGCAATTATCAGGGGAGTTGCCACTATGGCTACACCTTC. Translated, it gives CASSNYQGSCHYGYTF.

The rearrangement joins TRBV4-1 to TRBJ2-7; TRBD2 agrees at 7 bases. The CDR3 has 17 residues. The junction had 16 bases not matched to a gene; V was cut back by 4 bases and J by 4 bases. The germline V gene has CDR1 MGHRA and CDR2 YSYEKL. CDR3 bases: TGCGCCAGCAGCCCTCAGAGGGGCCAGCGGGGAACTTACGAGCAGTACTTC. Its protein is CASSPQRGQRGTYEQYF.

This chain uses TRBV28 with TRBJ1-2, with TRBD1 as a possible D gene (5 bases). Trimming stripped 4 bases from V and 0 bases from J, with 9 bases between. CDR3 length: 14 residues. Germline V lookup: CDR1 MDHEN, CDR2 SYDVKM. The CDR3 sequence: CASSYPGSNYGYTF. The CDR3 nucleotides are TGTGCCAGCAGTTACCCAGGGTCTAACTATGGCTACACCTTC.

The chain joins TRBV18 to TRBJ1-1; D call uncertain. This CDR3 is built from 14 residues. In germline, CDR1 is KGHSH, CDR2 LQKENI. The V and J ends lost 0 bases and 4 bases respectively, with 9 bases between them. In DNA, the CDR3 is TGTGCCAGCTCACCACCGTCAGGAATCACTGAAGCTTTCTTT. Translated: CASSPPSGITEAFF.

The chain carries TRBV2 and TRBJ2-5; TRBD1 agrees at 12 bases. The CDR3 spans 14 residues. Germline V gives CDR1 SNHLY, CDR2 FYNNEI. The junction had 4 bases not matched to a gene; V was cut back by 6 bases and J by 5 bases. The CDR3 protein is CASSGTGGRETQYF. CDR3 coding DNA: TGTGCCAGCAGCGGGACAGGGGGCAGGGAGACCCAGTACTTC.

This chain links TRBV21-1 with TRBJ1-3; TRBD1 is the table's D call, not checked against the DNA. TRBV21-1 is noted as a pseudogene. This CDR3 region has 18 residues. DNA for the CDR3: TGTGCCAGCAGCAAATATGGGGACAGGCCGACCTCTGGAAACACCATATATTTT. This gives the protein CASSKYGDRPTSGNTIYF.

This rearrangement joins TRBV5-1 to TRBJ1-4; D is possibly TRBD1 (5 bases). This CDR3 has 15 amino acids. Germline-derived CDR1 and CDR2 are SGHRS and YFSETQ. Trimming pared 4 bases from V and 0 bases from J, leaving 10 bases between. Here the CDR3 reads CASSITGATNEKLFF. CDR3 coding DNA: TGCGCCAGCAGCATAACAGGCGCAACTAATGAAAAACTGTTTTTT.

V gene TRBV15 combines with J gene TRBJ2-2; 8 nucleotides match TRBD2. Losses at the gene ends were 1 base for V and 1 base for J; bases not matched to a gene: 8. There are 18 residues in the CDR3. Germline V gene sequence: CDR1 LNHNV, CDR2 YYDKDF (reference sequence). The CDR3 is CATSRVGGGIKNTGELFF. DNA for the CDR3: TGTGCCACCAGCAGAGTAGGCGGGGGGATAAAGAACACCGGGGAGCTGTTTTTT.

V usage is TRBV4-1 and J usage is TRBJ1-3; 8 bases are a match to TRBD1. The CDR3 extends over 20 amino acids. J lost 0 bases, V lost 0 bases, and 13 bases had no gene match. CDR1 is MGHRA, CDR2 YSYEKL, per germline. CDR3 sequence: CASSQEDRGFLLSSGNTIYF. CDR3 nucleotide sequence: TGCGCCAGCAGCCAAGAAGACAGGGGATTTCTCTTGAGCTCTGGAAACACCATATATTTT.

This chain joins TRBV6-5 and TRBJ2-1, with D maybe TRBD2 (7 bases). Germline assignment: CDR1 MNHEY and CDR2 SVGAGI. The V gene lost 5 bases and the J gene lost 9 bases, with 17 bases spanning the gap. The CDR3 has 14 amino acids. CDR3 sequence reads: CASSPQKGGIEQFF. The CDR3 DNA follows: TGTGCCAGCAGTCCCCAGAAGGGGGGGATTGAGCAGTTCTTC.

This chain uses TRBV6-5 with TRBJ2-3, with D possibly being TRBD2 (6 bases). The V end was cut by 4 bases, the J end by 3 bases, with 17 bases between. CDR1 is MNHEY, CDR2 SVGAGI, per germline. The CDR3 loop spans 16 amino acids. Here the CDR3 reads CASSSIKSGSTDTQYF. The CDR3 DNA is TGTGCCAGCAGTTCAATTAAGTCCGGGAGTACAGATACGCAGTATTTT.

The gene calls are TRBV5-6 and TRBJ1-4; 9 bases map to TRBD1. Germline loops: CDR1 SGHDT, CDR2 YYEEEE. With 1 base clipped from V and 6 bases from J, the junction kept 4 bases outside the gene matches. The CDR3 runs to 15 residues. CDR3 sequence: CASSLWDRVYEKLFF. In DNA, the CDR3 is TGTGCCAGCAGCTTGTGGGACAGGGTCTATGAAAAACTGTTTTTT.

The chain joins TRBV7-3 to TRBJ2-5, with 7 bases matching TRBD1. Unmatched junction bases numbered 10, after V lost 10 bases and J lost 5 bases. Germline lookup yields CDR1 SGHTA and CDR2 FQGTGA. CDR3 size: 13 residues. The CDR3 reads CATRTGLVETQYF. Here the CDR3 DNA reads TGTGCCACCCGGACAGGCCTTGTCGAGACCCAGTACTTC.

This chain joins TRBV5-4 and TRBJ1-1; unclear D gene. The germline CDR1 and CDR2 sequences are SGHNT and YYREEE (reference sequence). The CDR3 runs 14 residues. V lost 0 bases, J lost 0 bases, and 6 bases lay in between. CDR3: CASSLGHLNTEAFF. The CDR3 nucleotides are TGTGCCAGCAGCTTGGGACACTTGAACACTGAAGCTTTCTTT.

The V call is TRBV4-3, the J call TRBJ2-2, with no clear D. The CDR3 is 17 amino acids. From germline, CDR1 is LGHNA and CDR2 YSLEER. The V end was cut by 0 bases, the J end by 3 bases, with 14 bases between. The CDR3, as DNA: TGCGCCAGCAGCCAAGACCCACCGGGCCGGTACACCGGGGAGCTGTTTTTT. It codes for CASSQDPPGRYTGELFF.

The V call is TRBV7-2, the J call TRBJ2-7; 7 bases align to TRBD1. CDR1 and CDR2 (germline): SGHTA, FQGNSA. This CDR3 is built from 15 residues. Trimming at V came to 1 base and at J to 2 bases, leaving 5 bases not matched to a gene. The CDR3 here is CASSLGDRATYEQYF. The CDR3 DNA reads TGTGCCAGCAGCTTAGGTGACAGGGCGACCTACGAGCAGTACTTC.

The chain combines TRBV4-3 with TRBJ1-4, with TRBD1 matching over 9 bases. Germline V gene data show CDR1 as LGHNA and CDR2 as YSLEER. V was pared by 0 bases and J by 5 bases, with 4 bases of the junction left unmatched. The length of the CDR3 is 16 residues. DNA of the CDR3: TGCGCCAGCAGCCAAGACTGGGGACAGGGAAATGAAAAACTGTTTTTT. Translating gives CASSQDWGQGNEKLFF.

This chain connects TRBV18 to TRBJ1-1, with no clear D. This CDR3 region has 12 residues. V was clipped by 9 bases and J by 0 bases, with 8 bases between them. CDR1 is KGHSH, CDR2 LQKENI, per germline. As DNA, the CDR3 is TGTGCCAGTCACGGGATGAACACTGAAGCTTTCTTT. It encodes CASHGMNTEAFF.

The rearrangement uses TRBV19 and TRBJ2-7; TRBD2 matches at 9 bases. Per the germline V gene, CDR1 is LNHDA and CDR2 is SQIVND (reference sequence). CDR3 length: 14 residues. Losses at the gene ends were 3 bases for V and 6 bases for J; bases not matched to a gene: 6. The CDR3 DNA follows: TGTGCCAGTAGTATTGGACTAGCGCTGGGCGAGCAGTACTTC. Translating it yields CASSIGLALGEQYF.

The rearrangement links TRBV6-6 to TRBJ2-3; D call uncertain. V lost 2 bases to trimming and J lost 2 bases, with 2 bases between them. The length of the CDR3 is 12 residues. Germline CDR1 reads MNHNY; CDR2 reads SVGAGI (reference sequence). CDR3 nucleotide sequence: TGTGCCAGCAGTTACAACACAGATACGCAGTATTTT. It specifies CASSYNTDTQYF.

This chain uses TRBV2 with TRBJ1-1; D gene uncertain. This CDR3 has 14 amino acids. V was clipped by 7 bases and J by 1 base, with 13 bases between them. Germline CDR1 reads SNHLY; CDR2 reads FYNNEI. The CDR3 DNA follows: TGTGCCAGCATACGGGAGAGGACGAACACTGAAGCTTTCTTT. Translation gives CASIRERTNTEAFF.

This chain uses TRBV19 with TRBJ2-3; TRBD2 aligns across 7 bases. CDR3 length equals 13 residues. Germline V gene data show CDR1 as LNHDA and CDR2 as SQIVND (reference sequence). V trimming: 5 bases; J trimming: 2 bases; junction bases outside the gene matches: 1. CDR3 region: CASSGGVTDTQYF. CDR3 bases: TGTGCCAGTAGTGGGGGGGTCACAGATACGCAGTATTTT.

This rearrangement joins TRBV11-3 to TRBJ2-1; D remains unclear. Germline V gene lookup returns CDR1 SGHNT and CDR2 YENEEA. The CDR3 is made up of 12 amino acids. The V end lost 5 bases, the J end lost 9 bases, and 11 bases lay between the germline ends. CDR3: CASSKGPGEQFF. Here the CDR3 DNA reads TGTGCCAGCAGCAAAGGGCCGGGTGAGCAGTTCTTC.

The chain uses TRBV4-1 and TRBJ2-7; D is unresolved. Trimming left V 1 base short and J 3 bases short, with 16 bases between. The CDR3 length is 16 residues. CDR1 is MGHRA and CDR2 is YSYEKL in the germline V gene. CDR3 sequence reads: CASSQGRLSDDYEQYF. Written as DNA, the CDR3 is TGCGCCAGCAGCCAAGGACGGCTTTCGGATGACTACGAGCAGTACTTC.